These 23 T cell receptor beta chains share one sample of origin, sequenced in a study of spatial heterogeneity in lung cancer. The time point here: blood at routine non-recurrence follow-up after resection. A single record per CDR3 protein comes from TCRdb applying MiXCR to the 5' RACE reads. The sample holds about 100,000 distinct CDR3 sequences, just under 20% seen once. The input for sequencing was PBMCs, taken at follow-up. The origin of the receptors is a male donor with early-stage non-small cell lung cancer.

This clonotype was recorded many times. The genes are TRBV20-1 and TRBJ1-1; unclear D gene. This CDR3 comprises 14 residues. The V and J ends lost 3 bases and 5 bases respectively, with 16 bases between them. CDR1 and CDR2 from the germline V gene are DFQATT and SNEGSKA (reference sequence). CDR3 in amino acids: CSASRRGSRTEAFF. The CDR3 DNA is TGCAGTGCTAGTAGGCGCGGTAGTCGGACTGAAGCTTTCTTT.

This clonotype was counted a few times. In nucleotides, the CDR3 is TGCAGTGCTAGAGAAAAGGAGAGTTCTTACGAGCAGTACTTC. Its translation is CSAREKESSYEQYF. This rearrangement joins TRBV20-1 to TRBJ2-7; D gene ambiguous. V lost 0 bases to trimming and J lost 4 bases, with 13 bases between them. CDR1 is DFQATT, CDR2 SNEGSKA, per germline (reference sequence). This CDR3 has 14 amino acids.

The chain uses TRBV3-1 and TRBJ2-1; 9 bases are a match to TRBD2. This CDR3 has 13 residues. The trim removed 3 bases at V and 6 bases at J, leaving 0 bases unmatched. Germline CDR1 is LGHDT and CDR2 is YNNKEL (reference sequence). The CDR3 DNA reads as TGTGCCAGCAGCCAGGGACTAGCCAATGAGCAGTTCTTC. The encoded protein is CASSQGLANEQFF.

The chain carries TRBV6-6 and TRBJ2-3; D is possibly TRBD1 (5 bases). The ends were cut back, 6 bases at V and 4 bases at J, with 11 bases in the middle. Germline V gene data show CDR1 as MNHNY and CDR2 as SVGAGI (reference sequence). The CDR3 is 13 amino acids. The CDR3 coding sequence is TGTGCCAGCAGCCCGGAAGGGGCAGATACGCAGTATTTT. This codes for CASSPEGADTQYF.

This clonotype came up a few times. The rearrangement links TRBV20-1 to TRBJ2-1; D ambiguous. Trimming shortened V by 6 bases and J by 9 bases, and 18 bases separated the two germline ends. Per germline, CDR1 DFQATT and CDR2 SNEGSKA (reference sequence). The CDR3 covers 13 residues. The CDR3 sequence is CSAPPRSSPEQFF. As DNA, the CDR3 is TGCAGTGCCCCCCCCCGGAGTAGCCCTGAGCAGTTCTTC.

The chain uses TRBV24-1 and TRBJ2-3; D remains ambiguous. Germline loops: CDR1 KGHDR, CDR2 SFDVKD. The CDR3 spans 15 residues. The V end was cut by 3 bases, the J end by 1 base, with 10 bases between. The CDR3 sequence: CATSDARSRTDTQYF. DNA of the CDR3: TGTGCCACCAGTGATGCCCGGAGTCGCACAGATACGCAGTATTTT.

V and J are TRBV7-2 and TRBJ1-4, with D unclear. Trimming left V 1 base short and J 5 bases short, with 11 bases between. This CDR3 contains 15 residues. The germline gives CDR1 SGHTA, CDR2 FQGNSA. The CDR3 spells CASSLDSSRNEKLFF. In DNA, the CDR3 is TGTGCCAGCAGCTTAGATAGCAGCCGAAATGAAAAACTGTTTTTT.

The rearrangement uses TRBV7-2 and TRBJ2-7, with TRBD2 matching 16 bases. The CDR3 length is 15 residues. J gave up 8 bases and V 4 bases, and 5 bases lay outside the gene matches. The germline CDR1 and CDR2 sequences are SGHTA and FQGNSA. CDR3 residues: CASSSPGLAGGQQYF. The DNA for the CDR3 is TGTGCCAGCAGCTCTCCGGGACTAGCGGGAGGGCAGCAGTACTTC.

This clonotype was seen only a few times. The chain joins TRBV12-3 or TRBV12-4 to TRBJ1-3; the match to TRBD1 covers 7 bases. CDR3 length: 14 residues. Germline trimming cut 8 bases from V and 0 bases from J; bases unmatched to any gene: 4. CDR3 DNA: TGTGCCAGCGGGGACAGAAACTCTGGAAACACCATATATTTT. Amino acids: CASGDRNSGNTIYF.

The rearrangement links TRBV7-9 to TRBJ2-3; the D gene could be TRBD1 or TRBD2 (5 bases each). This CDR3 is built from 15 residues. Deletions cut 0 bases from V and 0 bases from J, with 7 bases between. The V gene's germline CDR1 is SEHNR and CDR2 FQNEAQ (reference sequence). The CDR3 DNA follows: TGTGCCAGCAGCTTAGCCAGGGAGAGCACAGATACGCAGTATTTT. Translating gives CASSLARESTDTQYF. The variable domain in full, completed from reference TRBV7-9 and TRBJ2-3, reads DTGVSQNPRHKITKRGQNVTFRCDPISEHNRLYWYRQTLGQGPEFLTYFQNEAQLEKSRLLSDRFSAERPKGSFSTLEIQRTEQGDSAMYLCASSLARESTDTQYFGPGTRLTVL.

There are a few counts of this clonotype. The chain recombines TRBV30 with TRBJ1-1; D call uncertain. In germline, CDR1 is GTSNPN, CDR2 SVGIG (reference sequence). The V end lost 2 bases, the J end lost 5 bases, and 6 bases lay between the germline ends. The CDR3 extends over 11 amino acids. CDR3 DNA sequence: TGTGCCTGGAGTAGGAGGACTGAAGCTTTCTTT. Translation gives CAWSRRTEAFF.

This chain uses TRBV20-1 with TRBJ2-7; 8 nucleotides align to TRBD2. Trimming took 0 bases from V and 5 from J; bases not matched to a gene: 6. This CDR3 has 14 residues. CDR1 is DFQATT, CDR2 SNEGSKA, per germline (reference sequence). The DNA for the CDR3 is TGCAGTGCTAGAGACCCGACTAGCGTACACGAGCAGTACTTC. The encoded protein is CSARDPTSVHEQYF.

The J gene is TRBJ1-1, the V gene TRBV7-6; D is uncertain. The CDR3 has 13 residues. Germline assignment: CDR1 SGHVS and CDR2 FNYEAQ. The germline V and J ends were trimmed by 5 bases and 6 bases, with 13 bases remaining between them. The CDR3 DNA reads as TGTGCCAGCAGCCCTAACGAGGGAGCTGAAGCTTTCTTT. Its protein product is CASSPNEGAEAFF.

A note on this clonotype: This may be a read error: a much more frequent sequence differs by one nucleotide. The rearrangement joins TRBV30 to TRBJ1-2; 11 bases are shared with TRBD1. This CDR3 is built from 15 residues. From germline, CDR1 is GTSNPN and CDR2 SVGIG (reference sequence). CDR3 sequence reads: CAWSVRRTGGYSYTF. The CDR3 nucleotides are TGTGCCTGGAGTGTACGTCGGACAGGGGGCTATAGCTACACCTTC.

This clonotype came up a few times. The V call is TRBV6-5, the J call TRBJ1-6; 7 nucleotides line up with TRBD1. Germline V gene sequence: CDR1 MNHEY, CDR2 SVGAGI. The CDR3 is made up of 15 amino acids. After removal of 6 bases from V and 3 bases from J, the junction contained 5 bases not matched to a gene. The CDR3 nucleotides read TGTGCCAGCAGACGAAGACAGGGCTATAATTCACCCCTCCACTTT. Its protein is CASRRRQGYNSPLHF.

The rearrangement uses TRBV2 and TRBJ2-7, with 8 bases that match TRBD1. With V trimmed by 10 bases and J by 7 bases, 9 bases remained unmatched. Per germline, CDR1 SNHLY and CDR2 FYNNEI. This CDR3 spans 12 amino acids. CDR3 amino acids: CATRQGAREQYF. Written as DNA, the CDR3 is TGTGCCACGAGGCAGGGGGCGCGAGAGCAGTACTTC. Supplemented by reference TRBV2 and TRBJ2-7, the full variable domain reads EPEVTQTPSHQVTQMGQEVILRCVPISNHLYFYWYRQILGQKVEFLVSFYNNEISEKSEIFDDQFSVERPDGSNFTLKIRSTKLEDSAMYFCATRQGAREQYFGPGTRLTVT.

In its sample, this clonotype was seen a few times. CDR3 in amino acids: CASSILPGGNQPQHF. In nucleotides, the CDR3 is TGTGCCAGTAGTATTCTGCCAGGGGGAAATCAGCCCCAGCATTTT. The rearrangement links TRBV19 to TRBJ1-5; 7 bases are a match to TRBD1. The length of the CDR3 is 15 residues. The J segment lost 4 bases and the V segment lost 3 bases, leaving 6 bases of the junction unmatched. Germline V gene data show CDR1 as LNHDA and CDR2 as SQIVND (reference sequence).

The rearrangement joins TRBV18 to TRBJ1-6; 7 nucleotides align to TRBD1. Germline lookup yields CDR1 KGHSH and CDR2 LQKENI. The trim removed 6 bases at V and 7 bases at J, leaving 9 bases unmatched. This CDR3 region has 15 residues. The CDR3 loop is CASSPGTVNNSPLHF. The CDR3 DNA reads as TGTGCCAGCTCCCCCGGGACAGTCAACAATTCACCCCTCCACTTT. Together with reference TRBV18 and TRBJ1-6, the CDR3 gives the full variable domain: NAGVMQNPRHLVRRRGQEARLRCSPMKGHSHVYWYRQLPEEGLKFMVYLQKENIIDESGMPKERFSAEFPKEGPSILRIQQVVRGDSAAYFCASSPGTVNNSPLHFGNGTRLTVT.

The CDR3 loop is CASSLVQARTDTQYF. Written as DNA, the CDR3 is TGTGCCAGCAGCTTAGTACAGGCAAGAACAGATACGCAGTATTTT. V usage is TRBV7-2 and J usage is TRBJ2-3, with D possibly TRBD1 on 5 matching bases. The germline gives CDR1 SGHTA, CDR2 FQGNSA. The CDR3 runs 15 residues. The V gene lost 1 base and the J gene lost 3 bases, with 11 bases spanning the gap.

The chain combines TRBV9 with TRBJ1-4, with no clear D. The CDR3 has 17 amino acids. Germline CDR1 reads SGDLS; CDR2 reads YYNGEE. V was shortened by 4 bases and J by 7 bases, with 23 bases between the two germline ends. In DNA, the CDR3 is TGTGCCAGCAGCCCAGGATTGTCCGGCGCCCGAGGTGAAAAACTGTTTTTT. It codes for CASSPGLSGARGEKLFF.

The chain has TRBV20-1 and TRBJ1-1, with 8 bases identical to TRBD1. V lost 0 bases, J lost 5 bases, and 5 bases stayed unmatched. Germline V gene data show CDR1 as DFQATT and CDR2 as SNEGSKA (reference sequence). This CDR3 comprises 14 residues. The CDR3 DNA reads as TGCAGTGCTAGAGACAGGGGGCGAAGGACTGAAGCTTTCTTT. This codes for CSARDRGRRTEAFF.

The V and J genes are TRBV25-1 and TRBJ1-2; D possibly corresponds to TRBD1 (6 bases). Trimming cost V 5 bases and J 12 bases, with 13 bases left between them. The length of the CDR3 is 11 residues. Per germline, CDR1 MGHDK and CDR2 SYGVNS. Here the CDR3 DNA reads TGTGCCAGCAGTAACGGACAGTTCCACACCTTC. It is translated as CASSNGQFHTF.

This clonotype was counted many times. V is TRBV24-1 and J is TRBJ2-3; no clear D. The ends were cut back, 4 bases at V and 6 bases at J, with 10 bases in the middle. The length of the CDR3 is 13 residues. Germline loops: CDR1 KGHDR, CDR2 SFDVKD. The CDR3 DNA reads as TGTGCCACCAGTGAAGGTTCAGCGGATACGCAGTATTTT. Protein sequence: CATSEGSADTQYF.